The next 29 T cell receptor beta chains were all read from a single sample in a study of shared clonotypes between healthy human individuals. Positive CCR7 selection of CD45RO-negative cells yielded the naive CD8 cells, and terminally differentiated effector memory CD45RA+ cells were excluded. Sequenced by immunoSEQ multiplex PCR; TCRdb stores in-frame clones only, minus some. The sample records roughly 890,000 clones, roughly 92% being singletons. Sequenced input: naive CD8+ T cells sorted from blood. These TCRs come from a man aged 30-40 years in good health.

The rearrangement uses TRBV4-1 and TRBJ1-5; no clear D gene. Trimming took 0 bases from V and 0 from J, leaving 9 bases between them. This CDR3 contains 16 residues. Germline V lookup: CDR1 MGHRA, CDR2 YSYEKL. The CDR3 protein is CASSQEGAGSNQPQHF. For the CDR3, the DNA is TGCGCCAGCAGCCAAGAGGGAGCAGGTAGCAATCAGCCCCAGCATTTT.

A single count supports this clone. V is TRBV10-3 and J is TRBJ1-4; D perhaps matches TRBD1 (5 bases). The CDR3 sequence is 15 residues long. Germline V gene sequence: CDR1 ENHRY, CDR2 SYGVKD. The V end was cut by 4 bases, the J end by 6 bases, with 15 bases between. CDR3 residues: CAISARGGADEKLFF. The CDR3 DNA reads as TGTGCCATCAGTGCCAGAGGCGGGGCGGATGAAAAACTGTTTTTT.

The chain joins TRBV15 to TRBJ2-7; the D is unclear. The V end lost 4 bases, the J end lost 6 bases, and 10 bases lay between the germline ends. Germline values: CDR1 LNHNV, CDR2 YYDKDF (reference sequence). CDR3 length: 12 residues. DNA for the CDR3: TGTGCCACCAGCACAGACCGGTTCGAGCAGTACTTC. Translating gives CATSTDRFEQYF.

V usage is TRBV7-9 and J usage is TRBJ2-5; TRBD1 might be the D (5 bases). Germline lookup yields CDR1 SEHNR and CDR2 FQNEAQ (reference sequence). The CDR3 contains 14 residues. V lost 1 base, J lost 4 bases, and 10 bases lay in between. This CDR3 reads CASSLGGRAETQYF. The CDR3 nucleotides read TGTGCCAGCAGCTTAGGGGGCAGGGCAGAGACCCAGTACTTC.

CDR3 loop: CASSLAQLSYNEQFF. CDR3 DNA: TGTGCCAGCAGCTTAGCACAGCTAAGCTACAATGAGCAGTTCTTC. J is TRBJ2-1 and V is TRBV13; the D is unclear. Germline lookup yields CDR1 PRHDT and CDR2 FYEKMQ (reference sequence). The V gene lost 1 base and the J gene lost 3 bases, with 10 bases spanning the gap. CDR3 length equals 15 residues.

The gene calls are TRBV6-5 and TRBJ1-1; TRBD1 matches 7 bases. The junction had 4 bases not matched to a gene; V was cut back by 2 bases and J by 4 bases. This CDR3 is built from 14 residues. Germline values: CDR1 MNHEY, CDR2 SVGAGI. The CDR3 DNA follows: TGTGCCAGCAGTTACACTTACAGGGGCACTGAAGCTTTCTTT. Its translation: CASSYTYRGTEAFF.

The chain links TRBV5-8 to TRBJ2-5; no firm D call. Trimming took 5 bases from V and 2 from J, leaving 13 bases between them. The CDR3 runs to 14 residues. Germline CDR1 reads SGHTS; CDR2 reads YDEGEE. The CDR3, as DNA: TGTGCCAGCAGACCAATTGGGGTTCAAGAGACCCAGTACTTC. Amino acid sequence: CASRPIGVQETQYF.

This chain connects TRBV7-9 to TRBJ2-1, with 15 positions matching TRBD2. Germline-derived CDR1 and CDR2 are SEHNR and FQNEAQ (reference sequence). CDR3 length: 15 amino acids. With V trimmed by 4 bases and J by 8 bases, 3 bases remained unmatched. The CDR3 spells CASSSWTSGRDEQFF. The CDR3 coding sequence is TGTGCCAGCAGCTCTTGGACTAGCGGGAGGGATGAGCAGTTCTTC.

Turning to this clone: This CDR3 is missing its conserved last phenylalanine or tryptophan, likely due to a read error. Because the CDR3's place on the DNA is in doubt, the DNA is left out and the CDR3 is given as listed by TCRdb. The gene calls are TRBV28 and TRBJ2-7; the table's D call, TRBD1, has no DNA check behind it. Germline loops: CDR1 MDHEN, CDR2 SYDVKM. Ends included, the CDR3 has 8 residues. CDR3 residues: CASIPRGP.

The CDR3 protein is CASSLEAGESRIKLFF. DNA for the CDR3: TGTGCCAGCAGCTTAGAGGCCGGGGAATCTAGGATAAAACTGTTTTTT. The chain carries TRBV7-9 and TRBJ1-4; D gene ambiguous. This CDR3 is 16 amino acids long. Trimming left V 1 base short and J 10 bases short, with 19 bases between. Germline V CDR1 and CDR2: SEHNR, FQNEAQ (reference sequence).

The CDR3 is CAISLTGNLDTGELFF. The DNA of the CDR3 is TGTGCCATCAGCCTGACGGGCAATTTGGACACCGGGGAGCTGTTTTTT. The V and J genes are TRBV10-3 and TRBJ2-2; D gene unclear. The CDR3 runs to 16 residues. Trimming took 6 bases from V and 3 from J, leaving 17 bases between them. Per germline, CDR1 ENHRY and CDR2 SYGVKD.

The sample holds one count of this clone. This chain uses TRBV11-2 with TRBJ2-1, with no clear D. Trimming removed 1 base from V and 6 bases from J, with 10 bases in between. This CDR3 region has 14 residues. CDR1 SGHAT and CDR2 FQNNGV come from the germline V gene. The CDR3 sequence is CASSLVVRGNEQFF. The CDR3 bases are TGTGCCAGCAGCTTAGTCGTGCGAGGCAATGAGCAGTTCTTC.

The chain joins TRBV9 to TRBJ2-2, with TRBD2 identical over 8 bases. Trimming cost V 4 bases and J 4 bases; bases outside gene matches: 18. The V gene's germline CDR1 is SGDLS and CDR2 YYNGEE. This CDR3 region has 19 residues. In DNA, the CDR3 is TGTGCCAGCAGCCTCACTCATCTTCGGGGCGGGGGGCGCACCGGGGAGCTGTTTTTT. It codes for CASSLTHLRGGGRTGELFF.

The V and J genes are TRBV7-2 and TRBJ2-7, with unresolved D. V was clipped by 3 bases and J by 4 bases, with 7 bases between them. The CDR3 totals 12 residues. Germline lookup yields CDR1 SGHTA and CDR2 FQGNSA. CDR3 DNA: TGTGCCAGCAGCTTTACGGCTTACGAGCAGTACTTC. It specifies CASSFTAYEQYF.

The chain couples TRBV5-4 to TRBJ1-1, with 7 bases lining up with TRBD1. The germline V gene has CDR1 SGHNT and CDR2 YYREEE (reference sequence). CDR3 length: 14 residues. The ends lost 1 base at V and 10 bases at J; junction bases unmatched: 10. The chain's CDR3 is CASSLREGGAGAFF. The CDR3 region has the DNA TGTGCCAGCAGCTTGCGTGAAGGGGGCGCAGGAGCTTTCTTT.

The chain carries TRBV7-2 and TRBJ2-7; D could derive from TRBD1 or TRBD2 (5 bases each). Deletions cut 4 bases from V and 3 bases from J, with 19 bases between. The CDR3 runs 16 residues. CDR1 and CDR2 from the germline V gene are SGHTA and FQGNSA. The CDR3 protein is CASSSERDLSRYEQYF. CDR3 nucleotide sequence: TGTGCCAGCAGCTCCGAAAGGGACCTGTCCCGCTACGAGCAGTACTTC.

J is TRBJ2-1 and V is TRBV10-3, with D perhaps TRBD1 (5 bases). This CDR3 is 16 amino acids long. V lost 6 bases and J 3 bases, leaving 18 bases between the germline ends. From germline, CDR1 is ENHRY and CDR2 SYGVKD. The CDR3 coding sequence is TGTGCCATCAGAGCTTCAGGGATGAATCGCTACAATGAGCAGTTCTTC. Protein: CAIRASGMNRYNEQFF.

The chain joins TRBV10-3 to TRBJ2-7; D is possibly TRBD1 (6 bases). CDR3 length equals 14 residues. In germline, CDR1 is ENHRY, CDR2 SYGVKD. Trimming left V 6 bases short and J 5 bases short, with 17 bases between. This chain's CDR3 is CAISAPGDTNEQYF. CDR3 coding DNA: TGTGCCATCAGCGCGCCCGGGGACACTAACGAGCAGTACTTC.

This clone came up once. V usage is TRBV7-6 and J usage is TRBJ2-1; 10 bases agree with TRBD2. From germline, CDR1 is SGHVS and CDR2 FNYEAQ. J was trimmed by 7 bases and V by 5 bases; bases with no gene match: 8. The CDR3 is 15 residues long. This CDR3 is CASSLSSGGPNEQFF. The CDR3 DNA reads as TGTGCCAGCAGCCTTTCTAGCGGGGGACCAAATGAGCAGTTCTTC.

Written as DNA, the CDR3 is TGTGCCAGCAACCCCGGGACAGCTAGCAATCAGCCCCAGCATTTT. This gives the protein CASNPGTASNQPQHF. The V gene is TRBV6-1, the J gene TRBJ1-5; TRBD1 agrees at 7 bases. CDR1 is MNHNS, CDR2 SASEGT, per germline. V was clipped by 7 bases and J by 0 bases; unmatched bases: 6. The CDR3 length is 15 residues.

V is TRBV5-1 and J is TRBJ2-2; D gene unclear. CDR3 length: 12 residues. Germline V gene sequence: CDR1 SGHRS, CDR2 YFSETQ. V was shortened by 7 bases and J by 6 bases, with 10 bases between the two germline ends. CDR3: CASYVSAGELFF. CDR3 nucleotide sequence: TGCGCCAGCTATGTATCAGCCGGGGAGCTGTTTTTT. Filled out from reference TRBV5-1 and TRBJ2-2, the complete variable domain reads KAGVTQTPRYLIKTRGQQVTLSCSPISGHRSVSWYQQTPGQGLQFLFEYFSETQRNKGNFPGRFSGRQFSNSRSEMNVSTLELGDSALYLCASYVSAGELFFGEGSRLTVL.

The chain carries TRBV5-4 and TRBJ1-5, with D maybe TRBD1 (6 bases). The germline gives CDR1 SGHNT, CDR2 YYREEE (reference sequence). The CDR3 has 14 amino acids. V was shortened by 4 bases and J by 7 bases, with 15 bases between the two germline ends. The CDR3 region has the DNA TGTGCCAGCAGCGTCGGCGGGGGCGGACAGCCCCAGCATTTT. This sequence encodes CASSVGGGGQPQHF.

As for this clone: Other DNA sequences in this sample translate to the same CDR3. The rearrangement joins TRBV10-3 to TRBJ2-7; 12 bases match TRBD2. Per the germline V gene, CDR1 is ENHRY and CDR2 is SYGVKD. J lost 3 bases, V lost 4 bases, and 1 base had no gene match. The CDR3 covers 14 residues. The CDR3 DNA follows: TGTGCCATCAGTGGACTAGCGGGAGTCTACGAGCAGTACTTC. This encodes CAISGLAGVYEQYF.

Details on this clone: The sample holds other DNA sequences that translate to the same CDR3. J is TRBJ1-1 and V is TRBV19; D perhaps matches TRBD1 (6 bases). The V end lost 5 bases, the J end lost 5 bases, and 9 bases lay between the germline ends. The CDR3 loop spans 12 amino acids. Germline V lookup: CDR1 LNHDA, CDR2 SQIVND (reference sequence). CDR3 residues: CASSPTGTEAFF. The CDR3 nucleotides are TGTGCCAGTAGTCCAACAGGGACTGAAGCTTTCTTT.

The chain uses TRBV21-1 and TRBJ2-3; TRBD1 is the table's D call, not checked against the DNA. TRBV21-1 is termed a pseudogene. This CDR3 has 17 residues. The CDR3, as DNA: TGTGCCAGCAGCAAAGCACAGCCCCTAAGCCGGCCAGATACGCAGTATTTT. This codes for CASSKAQPLSRPDTQYF.

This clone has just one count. CDR3 region: CASSEYVDTQYF. The CDR3 DNA reads as TGTGCCAGCAGTGAATACGTAGATACGCAGTATTTT. The chain is built from TRBV25-1 and TRBJ2-3; D call uncertain. Germline CDR1 reads MGHDK; CDR2 reads SYGVNS. The V end lost 0 bases, the J end lost 5 bases, and 3 bases lay between the germline ends. This CDR3 region has 12 residues.

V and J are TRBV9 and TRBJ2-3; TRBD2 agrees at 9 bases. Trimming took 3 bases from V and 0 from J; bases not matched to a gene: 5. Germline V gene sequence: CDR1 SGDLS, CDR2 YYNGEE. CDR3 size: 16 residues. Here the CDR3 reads CASSGSGRTSTDTQYF. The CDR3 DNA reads TGTGCCAGCAGCGGCAGCGGGAGGACTAGCACAGATACGCAGTATTTT.

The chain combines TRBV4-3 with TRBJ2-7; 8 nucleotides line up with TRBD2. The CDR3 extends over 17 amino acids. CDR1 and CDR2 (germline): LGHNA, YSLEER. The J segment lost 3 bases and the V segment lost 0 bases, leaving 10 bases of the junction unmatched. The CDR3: CASSQDVLAGGIYEQYF. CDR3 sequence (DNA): TGCGCCAGCAGCCAAGATGTCTTGGCGGGAGGTATCTACGAGCAGTACTTC.

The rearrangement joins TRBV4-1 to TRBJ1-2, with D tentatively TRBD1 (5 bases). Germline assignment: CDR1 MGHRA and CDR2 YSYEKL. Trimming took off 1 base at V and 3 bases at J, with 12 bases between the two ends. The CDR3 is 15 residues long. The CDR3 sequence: CASSQVETEYYGYTF. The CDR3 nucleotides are TGCGCCAGCAGCCAAGTCGAGACAGAATACTATGGCTACACCTTC.